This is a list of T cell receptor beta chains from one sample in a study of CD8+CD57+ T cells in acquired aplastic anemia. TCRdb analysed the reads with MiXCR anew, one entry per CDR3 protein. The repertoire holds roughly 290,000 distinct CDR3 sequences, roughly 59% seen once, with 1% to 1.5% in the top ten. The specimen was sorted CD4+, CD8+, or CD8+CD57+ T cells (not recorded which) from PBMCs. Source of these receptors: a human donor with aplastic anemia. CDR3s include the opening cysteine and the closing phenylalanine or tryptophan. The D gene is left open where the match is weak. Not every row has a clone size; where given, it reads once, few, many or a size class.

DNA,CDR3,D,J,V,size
TGTGCCACCAGCAGAGATCAGGGACATAATTCACCCCTCCACTTT,CATSRDQGHNSPLHF,.,TRBJ1-6,TRBV15,.
TGTGCCAGCAGCTTAGTTAAAGGACTAGGAGTGCGGAAGGACTACAATCAGCAGTTCTTC,CASSLVKGLGVRKDYNQQFF,TRBD2,TRBJ2-1,TRBV7-7,.
TGTGCCAGCAGTTACCGACAGGGTTACGAGCAGTACTTC,CASSYRQGYEQYF,TRBD1,TRBJ2-7,TRBV6-5,.
TGTGCCAGCACCCCTAGGGCGGGATTTACCTACGAGCAGTACTTC,CASTPRAGFTYEQYF,.,TRBJ2-7,TRBV2,.
TGCAGTGGTTTGACTGGGACAGTTTATGGCTACACCTTC,CSGLTGTVYGYTF,TRBD1,TRBJ1-2,TRBV20-1,few
TGTGCCAGCAGTACCCGAGATCGGACAGGGGCGAGGGTTGGCTACACCTTC,CASSTRDRTGARVGYTF,TRBD1,TRBJ1-2,TRBV12-3/TRBV12-4,.
TGTGCCAGCAGCCAAGTGACGGAGGGACAGGGGATGTACGAGCAGTACTTC,CASSQVTEGQGMYEQYF,TRBD1,TRBJ2-7,TRBV14,.
TGCGCCAGCAGCTTCCAGGATTTGGAAGAGACCCAGTACTTC,CASSFQDLEETQYF,.,TRBJ2-5,TRBV5-1,.
TGTGCCAGCAGCCCCAGCGCGGGAACTAACTATGGCTACACCTTC,CASSPSAGTNYGYTF,.,TRBJ1-2,TRBV5-4,.
TGTGCCAGCACCATTTCCTCCCGGGGTATCACTGAAGCTTTCTTT,CASTISSRGITEAFF,.,TRBJ1-1,TRBV6-5,many
TGTGCCATCAGTGAGTCTCCCGGGACCTCAACTAATGAAAAACTGTTTTTT,CAISESPGTSTNEKLFF,.,TRBJ1-4,TRBV10-3,.
TGTGCCACCAGTGATTTTAGCGGTAGGCAGTTCTTC,CATSDFSGRQFF,.,TRBJ2-1,TRBV24-1,.
TGTGCCACCAGTGACGGGACTAGGAATTTGAATACGCATTATTTT,CATSDGTRNLNTHYF,TRBD2,TRBJ2-3,TRBV24-1,.
TGTGCCAGCAGCGTCGTCTCCGAGCAGTACTTC,CASSVVSEQYF,.,TRBJ2-7,TRBV7-9,few
TGTGCCAGCAGCCAAGTGCTGGGGCCTACAGAGCAGTACTTC,CASSQVLGPTEQYF,.,TRBJ2-7,TRBV14,.
TGTGCCAGCAGCGGGGACCTGAACACTGAAGCTTTCTTT,CASSGDLNTEAFF,.,TRBJ1-1,TRBV6-5,many
TGTGCCAGCAGCTTAGTCCCTTCGGGGCTCCCTGAAGCTTTCTTT,CASSLVPSGLPEAFF,.,TRBJ1-1,TRBV7-8,.
TGTGCCAGCAGCTTAGATAATCCGACTAGCGGGAGGGCATGGTCCTACAATGAGCAGTATTTT,CASSLDNPTSGRAWSYNEQYF,TRBD2,TRBJ2-3,TRBV7-4,.
TGCGCCAGCAGCTTGGGGGGGGGACTGGCGGATACGCAGTATTTT,CASSLGGGLADTQYF,TRBD2,TRBJ2-3,TRBV5-1,once
TGTGCCAGCAGGCCCGGGACTCCACGGAGTAGTTACAATGAGCAGTTCTTC,CASRPGTPRSSYNEQFF,.,TRBJ2-1,TRBV2,.
TGCAGTATCTCCCGGGCTGGTGACCACAATGAGCAGTTCTTC,CSISRAGDHNEQFF,.,TRBJ2-1,TRBV20-1,.
TGCGCCAGCAGCGGAGAACAGGGGACGGGGAGCAATCAGCCCCAGCATTTT,CASSGEQGTGSNQPQHF,TRBD1,TRBJ1-5,TRBV5-1,.
TGCAGAGGGGGAGAGGGCGCCGAGGGAACCCAGTACTTC,CRGGEGAEGTQYF,.,TRBJ2-5,TRBV29-1,.
TGTGCCAGTAGATCGACAAGGTCCAGCTACGAGCAGTACTTC,CASRSTRSSYEQYF,.,TRBJ2-7,TRBV19,.
TGTGCCAGCAGGGGGATGCTTATTTTT,CASRGMLIF,.,TRBJ1-4,TRBV2,.
TGTGCCAGTAGTAGTGTCGGGGGGGCGGTCCAAGAGACCCAGTACTTC,CASSSVGGAVQETQYF,TRBD2,TRBJ2-5,TRBV19,.
TGTGCCAGCAGCCTAGTCCTGGGATTCACAGATACGCAGTATTTT,CASSLVLGFTDTQYF,.,TRBJ2-3,TRBV7-8,few
TGTGCCAGCAGCTTGAAGGGGACAGGGGGCCGGGGCTACACCTTC,CASSLKGTGGRGYTF,TRBD1,TRBJ1-2,TRBV5-4,many
TGCAGTGCTACCCCAACTAGCGGGAGAACAGATACGCAGTATTTT,CSATPTSGRTDTQYF,TRBD2,TRBJ2-3,TRBV20-1,.
TGTGCCATCAGGTCGGGACAGGGGAACACTGAAGCTTTCTTT,CAIRSGQGNTEAFF,TRBD1,TRBJ1-1,TRBV10-3,few
TGTGCCAGTAGGAACCCCGGGACAGGGACCACTGAAGCTTTCTTT,CASRNPGTGTTEAFF,TRBD1,TRBJ1-1,TRBV19,.
TGCGCCAGCAGAGATAGCGGGAGGTTCGAGCAGTACTTC,CASRDSGRFEQYF,TRBD2,TRBJ2-7,TRBV10-1,.
.,CASSFYICSGTGGSYEQYF,.,TRBJ2-7,TRBV7-3,once
TGCAGTGCTAGAGCGGCGGGACAGGGTTCCTACGAGCAGTACTTC,CSARAAGQGSYEQYF,TRBD1,TRBJ2-7,TRBV20-1,.